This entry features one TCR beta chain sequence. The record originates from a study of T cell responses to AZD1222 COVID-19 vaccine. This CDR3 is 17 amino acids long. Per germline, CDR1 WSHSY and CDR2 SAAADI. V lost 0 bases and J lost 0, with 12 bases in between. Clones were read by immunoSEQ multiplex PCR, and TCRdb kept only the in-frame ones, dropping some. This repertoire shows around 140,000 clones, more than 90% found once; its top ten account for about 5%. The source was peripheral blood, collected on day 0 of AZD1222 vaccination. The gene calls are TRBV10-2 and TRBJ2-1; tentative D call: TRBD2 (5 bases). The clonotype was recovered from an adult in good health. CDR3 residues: CASSESTWRISYNEQFF. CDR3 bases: TGCGCCAGCAGTGAGTCGACGTGGAGGATCTCCTACAATGAGCAGTTCTTC.